The source of this T cell receptor beta chain is a study of Graves' ophthalmopathy and Graves' hyperthyroidism. The CDR3 loop spans 14 amino acids. Germline V CDR1 and CDR2: DFQATT, SNEGSKA (reference sequence). In this cohort's terms, stable hyperthyroidism meant no ophthalmopathy by 18 months of follow-up. CDR3 regions of TCR beta were amplified from RNA transcripts. First-round RT-PCR relied on HTBI primers, and a second-round multiplex PCR came next. TCRdb re-called the multiplex PCR reads with MiXCR, one entry per CDR3 protein. The table shows hundreds of thousands of distinct CDR3 sequences, with around a fifth occurring only once.

J is TRBJ1-2 and V is TRBV20-1; TRBD1 agrees at 11 bases. Sequencing input: peripheral blood. This sequence originates from a woman between 18 and 29 years old with stable Graves' hyperthyroidism. The chain's CDR3 is CSGGQGEVSYGYTF. CDR3 coding DNA: TGCAGCGGGGGACAGGGGGAAGTAAGCTATGGCTACACCTTC.